The TCR beta chain under discussion was sequenced for a study of blood T cell repertoires in COVID-19. Overall study: Acute and convalescent COVID-19 specimens originated in the United States, Italy and Spain. Sample material is recorded as cDNA or gDNA derived from T cells, B-cell-depleted T cells, or PBMCs.

Germline CDR1 reads SGHDT; CDR2 reads YYEEEE. The CDR3 length is 17 residues. Trimming took 1 base from V and 4 from J, leaving 20 bases between them. The table came from immunoSEQ multiplex PCR; TCRdb's copy has only in-frame clones and leaves some out. The sample has 95,000 to 150,000 clones; approximately 81% are singletons. This receptor was obtained from a man aged 80 or over with COVID-19, enrolled during active disease. The chain is built from TRBV5-6 and TRBJ2-5; D unclear. Sequencing was done on a sample of peripheral blood. As DNA, the CDR3 is TGTGCCAGCAGCTTGTTCCAACAGAACTTTTATTCAGAGACCCAGTACTTC. As protein: CASSLFQQNFYSETQYF.